This T cell receptor beta chain comes out of a study of OX40 agonist ivuxolimab in advanced cancers. About the research overall: Clinicians treated patients with ivuxolimab, an agonistic anti-OX40 (CD134) antibody. Every 2 weeks, ivuxolimab was infused into the patients intravenously at between 0.01 and 10 mg/kg. Regarding the study as a whole: Which antigen the expanded peripheral T cells recognized is unknown.

Worth noting for this clone: Its matching antigen is unknown.

Germline V CDR1 and CDR2: SGHVS, FNYEAQ. Trimming at V came to 5 bases and at J to 2 bases, leaving 13 bases not matched to a gene. The CDR3 has 18 residues. Peripheral blood came from all dose cohorts at three timepoints. TCRdb's copy holds only in-frame clones and misses some; the assay was immunoSEQ multiplex PCR. The table records over 15,000 clones, 90% of them present only once. The origin of this receptor is an adult with an advanced solid tumor such as melanoma, head and neck, liver or kidney cancer. The chain is built from TRBV7-6 and TRBJ2-5, with 11 bases that match TRBD2. The specimen comprised CD4+ or CD8+ T cells sorted from blood, sampled in a trial of the OX40 agonist ivuxolimab. The CDR3 sequence is CASSPGVAGGWAQETQYF. CDR3 DNA sequence: TGTGCCAGCAGCCCGGGGGTAGCGGGAGGGTGGGCGCAAGAGACCCAGTACTTC.